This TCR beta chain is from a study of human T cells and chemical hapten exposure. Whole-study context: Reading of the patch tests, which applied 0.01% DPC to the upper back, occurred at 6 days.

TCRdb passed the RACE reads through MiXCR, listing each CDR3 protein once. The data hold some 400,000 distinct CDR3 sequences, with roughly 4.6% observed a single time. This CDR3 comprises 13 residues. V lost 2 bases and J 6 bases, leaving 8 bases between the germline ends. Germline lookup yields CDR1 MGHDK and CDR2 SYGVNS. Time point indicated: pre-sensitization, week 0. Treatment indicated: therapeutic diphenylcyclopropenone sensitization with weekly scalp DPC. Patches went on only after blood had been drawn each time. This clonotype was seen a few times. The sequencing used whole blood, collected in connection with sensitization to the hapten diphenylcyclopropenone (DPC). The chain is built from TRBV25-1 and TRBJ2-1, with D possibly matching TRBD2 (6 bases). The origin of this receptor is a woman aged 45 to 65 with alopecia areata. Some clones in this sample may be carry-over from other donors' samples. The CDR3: CASSERDFNEQFF. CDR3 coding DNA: TGTGCCAGCAGTGAACGGGACTTCAATGAGCAGTTCTTC. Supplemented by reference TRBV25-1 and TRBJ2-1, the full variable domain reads EADIYQTPRYLVIGTGKKITLECSQTMGHDKMYWYQQDPGMELHLIHYSYGVNSTEKGDLSSESTVSRIRTEHFPLTLESARPSHTSQYLCASSERDFNEQFFGPGTRLTVL.